This T cell receptor beta chain was identified during a study of T-cell memory formation after mild COVID-19. General study findings and limits: Contracting CD4+ clones were located mainly in CM and EM, and CD8+ clones in EMRA. A subset of responding clones appeared in pre-infection memory, suggesting cross-reactive memory joined.

This clonotype was seen only a few times. The antigen is unknown. TCRalpha and TCRbeta libraries used 5'RACE with constant-segment primers and UMIs. TCRdb re-analysed the 5' RACE reads in MiXCR, keeping a single row per CDR3 protein. Of a few hundred thousand distinct CDR3 sequences listed, approximately 24% are singletons. V gave up 4 bases and J gave up 1 base; unmatched junction bases: 8. Germline assignment: CDR1 SGHDN and CDR2 FVKESK. The CDR3 length is 16 residues. This chain links TRBV14 with TRBJ1-1, with TRBD1 identical over 8 bases. The sequencing input was PBMCs or a T cell subset sorted from them (not recorded which). The TCR originated in an adult woman who had mild COVID-19 (a few samples of this study predate the infection). Cell type and time point are not known. The CDR3 bases are TGTGCCAGCAGCCGGGAGACAGGGGTATGGAACACTGAAGCTTTCTTT. It is translated as CASSRETGVWNTEAFF.